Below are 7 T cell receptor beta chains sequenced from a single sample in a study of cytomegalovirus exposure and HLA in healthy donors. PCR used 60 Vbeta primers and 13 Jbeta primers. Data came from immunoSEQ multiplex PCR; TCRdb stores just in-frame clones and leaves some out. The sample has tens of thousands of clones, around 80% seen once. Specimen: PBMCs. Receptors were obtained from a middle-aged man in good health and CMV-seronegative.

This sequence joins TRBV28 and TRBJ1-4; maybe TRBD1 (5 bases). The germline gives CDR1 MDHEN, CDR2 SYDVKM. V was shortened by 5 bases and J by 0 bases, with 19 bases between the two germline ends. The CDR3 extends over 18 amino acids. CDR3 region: CASSPRGTLGATNEKLFF. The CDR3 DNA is TGTGCCAGCAGTCCGCGGGGAACTTTGGGGGCAACTAATGAAAAACTGTTTTTT.

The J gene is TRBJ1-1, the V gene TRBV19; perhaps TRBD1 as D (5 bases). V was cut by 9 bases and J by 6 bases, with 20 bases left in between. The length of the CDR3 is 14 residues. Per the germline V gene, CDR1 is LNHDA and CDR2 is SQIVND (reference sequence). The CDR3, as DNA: TGTGCCAGCTCCATTGGGGGGGGGAATGCTGAAGCTTTCTTT. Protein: CASSIGGGNAEAFF.

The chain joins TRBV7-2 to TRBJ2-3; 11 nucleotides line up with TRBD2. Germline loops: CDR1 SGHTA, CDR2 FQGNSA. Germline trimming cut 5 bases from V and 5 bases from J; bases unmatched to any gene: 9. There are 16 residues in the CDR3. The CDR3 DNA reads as TGTGCCAGCAGCACCCACGCTAGCGGGGGGCAAGATACGCAGTATTTT. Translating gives CASSTHASGGQDTQYF.

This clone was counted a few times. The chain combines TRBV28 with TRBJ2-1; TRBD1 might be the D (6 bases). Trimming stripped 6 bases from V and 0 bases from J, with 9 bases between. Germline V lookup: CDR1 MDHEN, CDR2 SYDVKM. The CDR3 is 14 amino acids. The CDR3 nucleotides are TGTGCCAGCAGGCTACAGGGCTCCTACAATGAGCAGTTCTTC. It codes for CASRLQGSYNEQFF.

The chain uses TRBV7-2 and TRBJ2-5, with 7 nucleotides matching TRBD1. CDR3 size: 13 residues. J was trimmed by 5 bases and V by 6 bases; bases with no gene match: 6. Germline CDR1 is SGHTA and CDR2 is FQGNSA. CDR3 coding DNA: TGTGCCAGCAGTCCCTGGGGACAGGAGACCCAGTACTTC. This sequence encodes CASSPWGQETQYF.

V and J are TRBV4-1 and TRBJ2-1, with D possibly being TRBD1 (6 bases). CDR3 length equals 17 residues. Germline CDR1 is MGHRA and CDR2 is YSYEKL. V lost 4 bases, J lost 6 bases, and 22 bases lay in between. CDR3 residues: CASSPTGTSGLGNEQFF. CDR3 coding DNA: TGCGCCAGCAGCCCCACCGGGACAAGTGGACTCGGCAATGAGCAGTTCTTC.

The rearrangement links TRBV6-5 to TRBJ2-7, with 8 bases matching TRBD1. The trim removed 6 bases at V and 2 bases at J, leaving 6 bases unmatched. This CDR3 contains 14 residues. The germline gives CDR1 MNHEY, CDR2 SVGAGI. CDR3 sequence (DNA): TGTGCCAGCAGCTCTTCGGACAGGGCCTACGAGCAGTACTTC. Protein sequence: CASSSSDRAYEQYF.